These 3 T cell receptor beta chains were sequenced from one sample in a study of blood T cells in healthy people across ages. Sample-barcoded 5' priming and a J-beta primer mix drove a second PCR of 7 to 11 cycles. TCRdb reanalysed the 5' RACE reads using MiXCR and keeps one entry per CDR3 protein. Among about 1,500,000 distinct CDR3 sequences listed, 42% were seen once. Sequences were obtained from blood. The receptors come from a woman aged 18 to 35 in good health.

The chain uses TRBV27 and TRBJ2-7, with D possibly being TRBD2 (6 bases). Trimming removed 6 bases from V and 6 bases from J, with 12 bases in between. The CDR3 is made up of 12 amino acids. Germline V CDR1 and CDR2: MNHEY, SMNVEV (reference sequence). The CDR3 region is CASSPGGPEQYF. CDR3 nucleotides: TGTGCCAGCAGCCCCGGAGGGCCCGAGCAGTACTTC.

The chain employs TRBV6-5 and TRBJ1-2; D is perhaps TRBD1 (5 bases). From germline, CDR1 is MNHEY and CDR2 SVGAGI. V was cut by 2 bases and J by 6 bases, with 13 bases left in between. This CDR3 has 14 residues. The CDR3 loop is CASSYGQGIHGYTF. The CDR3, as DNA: TGTGCCAGCAGTTACGGTCAGGGTATTCATGGCTACACCTTC.

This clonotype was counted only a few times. CDR3 sequence: CSARDAQVLPTDTQYF. DNA for the CDR3: TGCAGTGCTAGAGATGCACAGGTCCTACCCACAGATACGCAGTATTTT. The V gene is TRBV20-1, the J gene TRBJ2-3, with D possibly matching TRBD1 (5 bases). Germline CDR1 DFQATT, CDR2 SNEGSKA (reference sequence). V dropped 0 bases and J dropped 2 bases, with 15 bases sitting between them. The CDR3 sequence is 16 residues long.